This record looks at one T cell receptor (beta chain) sequence and its context. The data are from a study of blood T cell repertoires in COVID-19. Cohort 3 donors counted as recovered after two negative PCRs, clearance, or resolved symptoms. Sequencing used immunoSEQ multiplex PCR; TCRdb keeps in-frame clones, though not all of them. The sample carries more than 400,000 clones, around 87% recorded once. With 2 bases clipped from V and 1 base from J, the junction kept 3 bases outside the gene matches. Per the germline V gene, CDR1 is MDHEN and CDR2 is SYDVKM. This CDR3 region has 16 residues. This TCR came from a woman younger than 35 who had recovered from COVID-19. The sequencing sample was made of PBMCs or T cells enriched from blood (not recorded which). This sequence joins TRBV28 and TRBJ2-3, with 10 bases that match TRBD2. The CDR3 loop is CASSLITSGGTDTQYF. The CDR3 DNA is TGTGCCAGCAGTTTAATAACTAGCGGGGGCACAGATACGCAGTATTTT.